The 4 T cell receptor beta chains presented below share a single source sample, sequenced in a study of Graves' ophthalmopathy and Graves' hyperthyroidism. The sequenced template was RNA, covering the TCR beta CDR3 region. RT-PCR with HTBI primers came first, then second-round multiplex PCR. TCRdb redid the calling of the multiplex PCR reads with MiXCR, one entry per CDR3 protein. This repertoire shows 600,000 to 700,000 distinct CDR3 sequences, more than 40% found once; its top ten account for more than 3%. Sequences were obtained from peripheral blood. The receptors shown here come from an adult man with Graves' ophthalmopathy.

This clonotype turned up a few times. The chain couples TRBV5-4 to TRBJ1-4; D unresolved. Trimming pared 2 bases from V and 6 bases from J, leaving 8 bases between. The CDR3 is 13 residues long. Germline loops: CDR1 SGHNT, CDR2 YYREEE (reference sequence). CDR3 nucleotide sequence: TGTGCCAGCAGCTTTAGAGAAGATGAAAAACTGTTTTTT. Translation: CASSFREDEKLFF.

This clonotype was observed at least ten times. The chain combines TRBV7-9 with TRBJ2-2, with a tentative D call TRBD1 (5 bases). Per the germline V gene, CDR1 is SEHNR and CDR2 is FQNEAQ (reference sequence). This CDR3 has 15 residues. V was clipped by 5 bases and J by 3 bases, with 13 bases between them. The CDR3 here is CASSGQSIDTGELFF. The CDR3, as DNA: TGTGCCAGCAGCGGACAATCCATCGACACCGGGGAGCTGTTTTTT.

The chain employs TRBV6-9 and TRBJ1-5; D not resolved. The CDR3 sequence is 14 residues long. Trimming took off 3 bases at V and 3 bases at J, with 9 bases between the two ends. The germline V gene encodes CDR1 MNHGY and CDR2 SVAAGI. Here the CDR3 DNA reads TGTGCCAGCAGTTACATCAGATTCAATCAGCCCCAGCATTTT. It codes for CASSYIRFNQPQHF.

V gene TRBV29-1 combines with J gene TRBJ1-1; D remains unclear. The germline V gene has CDR1 SQVTM and CDR2 ANQGSEA. The CDR3 loop spans 10 amino acids. The V gene lost 2 bases and the J gene lost 12 bases, with 10 bases spanning the gap. The CDR3 protein is CSVELGVTFF. The CDR3 bases are TGCAGCGTTGAACTGGGAGTAACTTTCTTT.